This TCR beta chain came from a study of prognosis after radiotherapy for stage I lung cancer. Study-wide context: No patients got concurrent therapy with stereotactic body radiotherapy.

Researchers used two-round multiplex PCR to amplify TCR beta CDR3 starting from genomic DNA. The use of primers specific to each TRBV and TRBJ gene characterized first-round PCR. Using its own MiXCR run on the multiplex PCR reads, TCRdb lists one record per CDR3 protein. The repertoire holds fewer than 25,000 distinct CDR3 sequences, 45% to 50% seen once, with about 33% in the top ten. Study-level results: Post-treatment Shannon entropy following stereotactic body radiation therapy was lower among patients who developed distant metastases.

Imaging by CT and PET/CT found every patient node-negative, and no patient had prior chemotherapy, radiotherapy or other malignancies. The CDR3 length is 13 residues. Trimming removed 4 bases from V and 3 bases from J, with 12 bases in between. The germline V gene encodes CDR1 GTSNPN and CDR2 SVGIG (reference sequence). This clonotype rates as medium-sized. The antigen remains unidentified. The rearrangement links TRBV30 to TRBJ1-2; TRBD1 is a possible D gene (5 bases). The receptor was derived from a donor over 45 with non-small cell lung cancer. The material was PBMCs, obtained before or after stereotactic body radiation therapy (not recorded which). CDR3 in amino acids: CAWNDRTYYGYTF. Here the CDR3 DNA reads TGTGCCTGGAACGACAGAACCTACTATGGCTACACCTTC.